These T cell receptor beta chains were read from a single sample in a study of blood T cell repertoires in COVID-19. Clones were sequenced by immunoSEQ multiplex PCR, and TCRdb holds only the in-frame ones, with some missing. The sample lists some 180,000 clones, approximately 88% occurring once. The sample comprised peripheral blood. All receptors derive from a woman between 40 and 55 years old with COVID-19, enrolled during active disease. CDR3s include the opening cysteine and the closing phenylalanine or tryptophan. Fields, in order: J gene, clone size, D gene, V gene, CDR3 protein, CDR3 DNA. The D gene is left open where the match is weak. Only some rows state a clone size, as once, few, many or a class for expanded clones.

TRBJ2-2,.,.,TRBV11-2,CASSPRPEATGELFF,TGTGCCAGCAGCCCCCGACCCGAAGCGACCGGGGAGCTGTTTTTT
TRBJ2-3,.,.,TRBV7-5,CVRSLAQGTDTQYF,TGTGTCAGAAGCTTAGCGCAGGGGACAGATACGCAGTATTTT
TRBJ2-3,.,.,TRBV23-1,CASGLAYRGSRLADTQYF,TGCGCCAGCGGCCTAGCGTACAGGGGTTCGAGACTAGCGGATACGCAGTATTTT
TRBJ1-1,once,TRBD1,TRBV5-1,CASSPGQGGTSAFF,TGCGCCAGCAGCCCAGGACAGGGGGGGACCTCAGCTTTCTTT
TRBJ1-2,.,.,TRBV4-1,CASSHPGQIYGYTF,TGCGCCAGCAGCCACCCAGGACAGATCTATGGCTACACCTTC
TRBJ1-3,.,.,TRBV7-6,CASSSTVSGNTIYF,TGTGCCAGCAGCTCCACAGTCTCTGGAAACACCATATATTTT
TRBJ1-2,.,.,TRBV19,CASSMAANYGYTF,TGTGCCAGTAGTATGGCCGCAAACTATGGCTACACCTTC
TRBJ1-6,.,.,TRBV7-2,CASSLGLGARSPLHF,TGTGCCAGCAGCTTAGGTCTGGGGGCGCGTTCACCCCTCCACTTT
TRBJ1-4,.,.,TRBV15,CATSGETGPNEKLFF,TGTGCCACCAGCGGGGAGACAGGCCCTAATGAAAAACTGTTTTTT
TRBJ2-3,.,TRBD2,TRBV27,CASSLGTSAHTQYF,TGTGCCAGCAGTTTAGGGACTAGCGCTCATACGCAGTATTTT
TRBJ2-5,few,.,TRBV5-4,CASSFGFGRGGVVETQYF,TGTGCCAGCAGCTTTGGCTTCGGTCGGGGCGGGGTGGTGGAGACCCAGTACTTC
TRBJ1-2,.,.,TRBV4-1,CASSQTQLNYGYTF,TGCGCCAGCAGCCAAACACAGTTAAACTATGGCTACACCTTC
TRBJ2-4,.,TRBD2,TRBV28,CASSSGTSGSQKQYF,TGTGCCAGCAGTTCCGGGACTAGCGGGAGCCAAAAACAGTACTTC
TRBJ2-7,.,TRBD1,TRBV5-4,CASSAGQGDEQYF,TGTGCCAGCAGCGCGGGACAGGGGGACGAGCAGTACTTC
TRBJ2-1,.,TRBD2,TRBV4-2,CASSQDGGSGDNEQFF,TGTGCCAGCAGCCAAGATGGAGGAAGCGGGGACAATGAGCAGTTCTTC
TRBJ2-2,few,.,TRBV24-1,CATSAPEAGGTGELFF,TGTGCCACCAGTGCCCCGGAGGCAGGGGGGACCGGGGAGCTGTTTTTT
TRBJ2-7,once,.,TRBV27,CASSLYLSYEQYF,TGTGCCAGCAGTTTATATCTCTCCTACGAGCAGTACTTC
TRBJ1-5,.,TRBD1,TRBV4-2,CASSQGQGDQPQHF,TGTGCCAGCAGCCAAGGACAGGGGGACCAGCCCCAGCATTTT
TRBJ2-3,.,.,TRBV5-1,CASSSRTSTDTQYF,TGCGCCAGCAGCTCCCGGACTAGCACAGATACGCAGTATTTT
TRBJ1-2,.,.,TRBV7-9,CASSLTWQDYGYTF,TGTGCCAGCAGCTTAACATGGCAGGACTATGGCTACACCTTC
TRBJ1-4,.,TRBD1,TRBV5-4,CASSSRDRLNEKLFF,TGTGCCAGCAGCTCTAGGGACAGATTAAATGAAAAACTGTTTTTT
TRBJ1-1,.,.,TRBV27,CASSFSSTTEAFF,TGTGCCAGCAGTTTTAGCTCAACCACTGAAGCTTTCTTT
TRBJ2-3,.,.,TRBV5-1,CASSLDSHTDTQYF,TGCGCCAGCAGCTTGGACTCTCACACAGATACGCAGTATTTT
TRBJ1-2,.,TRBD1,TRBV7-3,CASSPGPGQGGGYTF,TGTGCCAGCAGCCCTGGACCGGGACAGGGGGGTGGCTACACCTTC
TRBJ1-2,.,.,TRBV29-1,CSVTPRTAFYGYTF,TGCAGCGTTACCCCTAGGACAGCCTTCTATGGCTACACCTTC
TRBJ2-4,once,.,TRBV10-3,CAISGDNLAKNIQYF,TGTGCCATCAGCGGGGATAATCTAGCCAAAAACATTCAGTACTTC
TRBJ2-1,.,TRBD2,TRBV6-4,CASSASSGSSYNEQFF,TGTGCCAGCAGTGCCTCTAGCGGGAGCTCCTACAATGAGCAGTTCTTC
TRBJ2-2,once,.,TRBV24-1,CATSPGTNTGELFF,TGTGCCACTTCGCCGGGAACAAACACCGGGGAGCTGTTTTTT
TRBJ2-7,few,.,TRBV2,CASRVDSSYEQYF,TGTGCCAGCAGGGTAGACAGCTCCTACGAGCAGTACTTC